Shown below are 6 T cell receptor beta chains from a single sample sequenced in a study of blood T cells in healthy people across ages. Using a J-beta primer mix together with a sample-barcoded 5' primer, a second PCR was run for roughly 7 to 12 cycles. TCRdb redid the calling of the 5' RACE reads with MiXCR, one entry per CDR3 protein. The sample shows some 1.4 million distinct CDR3 sequences, about 43% of them seen only once. The specimen sequenced was blood. These receptors came from a woman between 18 and 29 years old in good health.

DNA of the CDR3: TGTGCCAGCAGCCCGCGACTAGCGGGAGTAATAGCCAAAAACATTCAGTACTTC. Translated: CASSPRLAGVIAKNIQYF. J is TRBJ2-4 and V is TRBV6-1; 12 bases are a match to TRBD2. J lost 0 bases, V lost 6 bases, and 9 bases had no gene match. CDR1 MNHNS and CDR2 SASEGT come from the germline V gene. The CDR3 length is 18 residues.

This chain joins TRBV20-1 and TRBJ2-7, with D perhaps matching TRBD2 (6 bases). The J call is uncertain, as TRBJ2-5 better fits the DNA end. This CDR3 comprises 15 residues. Germline V gene sequence: CDR1 DFQATT, CDR2 SNEGSKA (reference sequence). Here the CDR3 DNA reads TGCAGTGCTAGAGAGGACGGGGGAGATGCAGAGACCCAGTACTTC. Translated: CSAREDGGDAETQYF.

A few counts support this clonotype. The chain's CDR3 is CSARDRGRGDTEAFF. CDR3 coding DNA: TGCAGTGCTAGAGATCGGGGGCGGGGGGACACTGAAGCTTTCTTT. J is TRBJ1-1 and V is TRBV20-1; a weak D match, TRBD1 (6 bases). Germline-derived CDR1 and CDR2 are DFQATT and SNEGSKA (reference sequence). The CDR3 contains 15 residues. V lost 0 bases, J lost 3 bases, and 14 bases lay in between.

This clonotype occurred a few times. The chain joins TRBV7-9 to TRBJ1-1; D remains ambiguous. The length of the CDR3 is 14 residues. Trimming took 5 bases from V and 0 from J, leaving 10 bases between them. CDR1 and CDR2 (germline): SEHNR, FQNEAQ (reference sequence). The CDR3 nucleotides are TGTGCCAGCAGCCTTACCTCGGTGAACACTGAAGCTTTCTTT. Residues: CASSLTSVNTEAFF.

CDR3 sequence (DNA): TGTGCCAGCAGTTACTCGTCGGGCTCCAGCGTCCTGGGGACAGGGTTCAATGAGCAGTTCTTC. Its translation: CASSYSSGSSVLGTGFNEQFF. The chain uses TRBV6-5 and TRBJ2-1; 9 bases match TRBD1. The V gene's germline CDR1 is MNHEY and CDR2 SVGAGI. CDR3 size: 21 residues. V lost 0 bases and J lost 6; bases outside the gene matches: 21.

In this sample, this clonotype turned up a few times. The CDR3 nucleotides are TGTGCCAGCAGCTTAGAACAGGGTTTCTCTGAAGCTTTCTTT. Amino acids: CASSLEQGFSEAFF. V usage is TRBV7-2 and J usage is TRBJ1-1; possible D gene TRBD1, 6 bases. Germline-derived CDR1 and CDR2 are SGHTA and FQGNSA. The CDR3 covers 14 residues. Trimming removed 1 base from V and 6 bases from J, with 12 bases in between.